A selection of T cell receptor beta chains follows, all from one sample in a study of T cells in Graves' hyperthyroidism and ophthalmopathy. MiXCR, applied by TCRdb to the multiplex PCR reads, yields one record per CDR3 protein. The table shows about 620,000 distinct CDR3 sequences, with 16% occurring only once. The sample consisted of blood. These TCRs come from a woman in her 30s with Graves' hyperthyroidism. CDR3s include the opening cysteine and the closing phenylalanine or tryptophan.

j_call v_call cdr3_aa
TRBJ1-1 TRBV11-2 CASSPRDGNGGGAFF
TRBJ2-1 TRBV29-1 CSVSTPPFNEQFF
TRBJ2-7 TRBV11-2 CASSFGLGRDEQYF
TRBJ1-1 TRBV5-1 CASSLDRVWTEAFF
TRBJ2-3 TRBV25-1 CASSEVRGTGGDTQYF
TRBJ2-1 TRBV5-1 CASSLTSPYNEQFF
TRBJ1-1 TRBV3-1 CASSQMTGGTEAFF
TRBJ2-3 TRBV6-1 CASILSVRTAVGTQYF
TRBJ1-1 TRBV6-1 CASSEQGARPAFF
TRBJ2-5 TRBV19 CASRQPGTSGQETQYF
TRBJ2-1 TRBV24-1 CATAGNSYNEQFF
TRBJ2-3 TRBV7-2 CASSLGEYARYF
TRBJ2-6 TRBV10-1 CASSDSGSGANVLTF
TRBJ1-1 TRBV29-1 CSSGQGFEAFF
TRBJ2-7 TRBV5-6 CASSSINYEQYF